This T cell receptor beta chain came from a study of blood T cell repertoires in COVID-19. Study details: From T cells, B-cell-depleted T cells, or PBMCs came the material, which was cDNA or gDNA.

Original handling: Cell counts per sample came from amplifying reference gene primers. Clones were read by immunoSEQ multiplex PCR, and TCRdb kept only the in-frame ones, dropping some. V and J calls and clone size are given by that table; D and trimming were obtained from the DNA. The table shows 55,000 to 75,000 clones, with 70% to 90% occurring only once. The J segment lost 4 bases and the V segment lost 6 bases, leaving 9 bases of the junction unmatched. This CDR3 has 16 residues. The germline V gene encodes CDR1 SEHNR and CDR2 FQNEAQ (reference sequence). The sample holds one count of this clone.

The clonotype was recovered from a human donor with active COVID-19. The donor label of this sample is uncertain. Sequencing was carried out using peripheral blood. The chain carries TRBV7-9 and TRBJ2-3, with 11 bases that match TRBD2. The CDR3 protein is CASRLQLAGAADTQYF. DNA for the CDR3: TGTGCCAGCAGACTTCAACTAGCGGGGGCGGCAGATACGCAGTATTTT. The variable domain in full, completed from reference TRBV7-9 and TRBJ2-3, reads DTGVSQNPRHKITKRGQNVTFRCDPISEHNRLYWYRQTLGQGPEFLTYFQNEAQLEKSRLLSDRFSAERPKGSFSTLEIQRTEQGDSAMYLCASRLQLAGAADTQYFGPGTRLTVL.